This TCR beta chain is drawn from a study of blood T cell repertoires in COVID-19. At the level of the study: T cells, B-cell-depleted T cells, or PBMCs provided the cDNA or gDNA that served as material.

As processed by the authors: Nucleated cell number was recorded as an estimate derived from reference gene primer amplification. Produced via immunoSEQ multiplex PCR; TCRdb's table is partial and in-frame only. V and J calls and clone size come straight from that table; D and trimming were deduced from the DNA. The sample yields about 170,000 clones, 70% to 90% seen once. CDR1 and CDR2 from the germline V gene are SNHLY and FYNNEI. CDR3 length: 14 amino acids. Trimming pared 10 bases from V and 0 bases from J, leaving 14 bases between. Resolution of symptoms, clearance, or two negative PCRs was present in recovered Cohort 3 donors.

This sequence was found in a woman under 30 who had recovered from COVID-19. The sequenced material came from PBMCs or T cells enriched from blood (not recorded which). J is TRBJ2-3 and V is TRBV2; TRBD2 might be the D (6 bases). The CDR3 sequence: CATRGLLSTDTQYF. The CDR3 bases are TGTGCCACCCGGGGACTCCTTAGCACAGATACGCAGTATTTT.